The table lists the clone carrying this T cell receptor beta chain with many counts. The V end lost 0 bases, the J end lost 0 bases, and 9 bases lay between the germline ends. Germline CDR1 reads KGHSH; CDR2 reads LQKENI. The CDR3 length is 15 residues. The data stem from a study of early T cells in non-severe SARS-CoV-2 infection. Study context: It was bulk RNA from unsorted whole blood that was sequenced, and the chains were unpaired.

Using its own MiXCR run on the 5' RACE reads, TCRdb lists one record per CDR3 protein. The table records about 63,000 distinct CDR3 sequences, 10% to 15% of them present only once. The sequencing sample was made of whole blood. V usage is TRBV18 and J usage is TRBJ2-7; no clear D gene. The TCR originated in an adult who was a healthcare worker with PCR-confirmed SARS-CoV-2 infection or an uninfected control (not recorded which). CDR3 coding DNA: TGTGCCAGCTCACCACCGGGGTCTAGCTCCTACGAGCAGTACTTC. As protein: CASSPPGSSSYEQYF.